The 31 T cell receptor beta chains reported below all come from one sample, sequenced in a study of control samples from healthy donors and cancer patients. Repertoires were generated with immunoSEQ multiplex PCR, while TCRdb's copy carries only in-frame clones and drops some. The data hold just under 150,000 clones, with 75% to 95% observed a single time. The source material was blood. The receptors originated from a man aged 30-40 years in good health.

The rearrangement links TRBV5-6 to TRBJ2-2; TRBD2 agrees at 9 bases. CDR3 size: 17 residues. The germline gives CDR1 SGHDT, CDR2 YYEEEE. Germline trimming cut 1 base from V and 6 bases from J; bases unmatched to any gene: 10. CDR3 amino acids: CASSLYSSAGGAGELFF. The CDR3 nucleotides are TGTGCCAGCAGCTTGTACTCGTCAGCGGGGGGTGCCGGGGAGCTGTTTTTT.

The chain links TRBV7-9 to TRBJ2-3; D possibly corresponds to TRBD2 (6 bases). Trimming pared 3 bases from V and 4 bases from J, leaving 11 bases between. This CDR3 has 14 amino acids. The germline gives CDR1 SEHNR, CDR2 FQNEAQ (reference sequence). The chain's CDR3 is CASSLGGLPDTQYF. The CDR3 region has the DNA TGTGCCAGCAGCTTGGGAGGACTCCCAGATACGCAGTATTTT.

In its sample, this clone was seen a few times. The chain recombines TRBV7-3 with TRBJ2-1; tentatively, D is TRBD2 (5 bases). Trimming removed 2 bases from V and 7 bases from J, with 12 bases in between. The germline gives CDR1 SGHTA, CDR2 FQGTGA. CDR3 length: 14 residues. DNA for the CDR3: TGTGCCAGCAGCTTAGGGCGGGCGTATAATGAGCAGTTCTTC. Residues: CASSLGRAYNEQFF.

The chain carries TRBV6-5 and TRBJ2-7, with 7 bases that match TRBD1. The CDR3 loop spans 13 amino acids. V lost 10 bases to trimming and J lost 5 bases; unmatched junction nucleotides: 11. From germline, CDR1 is MNHEY and CDR2 SVGAGI. The CDR3 protein is CAIGPTGFHEQYF. The DNA for the CDR3 is TGTGCCATCGGGCCGACAGGGTTCCACGAGCAGTACTTC.

This chain uses TRBV2 with TRBJ2-4; 11 bases are shared with TRBD1. CDR1 and CDR2 from the germline V gene are SNHLY and FYNNEI. This CDR3 contains 18 residues. With 5 bases clipped from V and 0 bases from J, the junction kept 9 bases outside the gene matches. CDR3 in amino acids: CASSPGTGGLLAKNIQYF. CDR3 DNA: TGTGCCAGCAGTCCCGGGACAGGGGGGCTTTTAGCCAAAAACATTCAGTACTTC. The entire variable domain, with the rest obtained from reference TRBV2 and TRBJ2-4, is as follows: EPEVTQTPSHQVTQMGQEVILRCVPISNHLYFYWYRQILGQKVEFLVSFYNNEISEKSEIFDDQFSVERPDGSNFTLKIRSTKLEDSAMYFCASSPGTGGLLAKNIQYFGAGTRLSVL.

The chain couples TRBV14 to TRBJ1-2; D is undetermined. The CDR3 spans 13 residues. V dropped 0 bases and J dropped 4 bases, with 6 bases sitting between them. Germline V gene lookup returns CDR1 SGHDN and CDR2 FVKESK. CDR3 bases: TGTGCCAGCAGCCAAGATCTCGCCTATGGCTACACCTTC. Protein product: CASSQDLAYGYTF. Using reference TRBV14 and TRBJ1-2 for the parts outside the CDR3, the full variable domain is EAGVTQFPSHSVIEKGQTVTLRCDPISGHDNLYWYRRVMGKEIKFLLHFVKESKQDESGMPNNRFLAERTGGTYSTLKVQPAELEDSGVYFCASSQDLAYGYTFGSGTRLTVV.

The V call is TRBV27, the J call TRBJ1-6; no clear D gene. The CDR3 is 14 residues long. Trimming took off 3 bases at V and 9 bases at J, with 12 bases between the two ends. Germline CDR1 is MNHEY and CDR2 is SMNVEV (reference sequence). CDR3 in DNA: TGTGCCAGCAGTTTCGACGGGTTGGGTTCACCCCTCCACTTT. Translation gives CASSFDGLGSPLHF.

V is TRBV12-5 and J is TRBJ1-1, with D possibly TRBD1 on 5 matching bases. The CDR3 sequence is 16 residues long. Trimming pared 5 bases from V and 0 bases from J, leaving 16 bases between. Germline CDR1 and CDR2: LGHNT and FRNRAP. The CDR3 region has the DNA TGTGCTAGTGGTCCTGGGTCCCGGACAATGAACACTGAAGCTTTCTTT. As protein: CASGPGSRTMNTEAFF.

The chain is built from TRBV19 and TRBJ1-2; D is undetermined. Germline CDR1 is LNHDA and CDR2 is SQIVND (reference sequence). The CDR3 sequence is 13 residues long. The germline V and J ends were trimmed by 1 base and 1 base, with 4 bases remaining between them. The CDR3: CASSIGFNYGYTF. The CDR3 nucleotides are TGTGCCAGTAGTATAGGGTTTAACTATGGCTACACCTTC. Based on the CDR3 plus reference TRBV19 and TRBJ1-2, the full variable domain is DGGITQSPKYLFRKEGQNVTLSCEQNLNHDAMYWYRQDPGQGLRLIYYSQIVNDFQKGDIAEGYSVSREKKESFPLTVTSAQKNPTAFYLCASSIGFNYGYTFGSGTRLTVV.

J is TRBJ2-2 and V is TRBV5-1, with 10 positions matching TRBD2. The germline gives CDR1 SGHRS, CDR2 YFSETQ. The ends lost 0 bases at V and 1 base at J; junction bases unmatched: 0. The CDR3 length is 16 residues. Written as DNA, the CDR3 is TGCGCCAGCAGCTTGGGACTAGCGGGGAACACCGGGGAGCTGTTTTTT. It specifies CASSLGLAGNTGELFF.

The chain joins TRBV6-1 to TRBJ1-4; TRBD1 is a possible D gene (6 bases). The germline V and J ends were trimmed by 4 bases and 8 bases, with 20 bases remaining between them. Germline CDR1 is MNHNS and CDR2 is SASEGT. This CDR3 is built from 16 residues. The CDR3 nucleotides read TGTGCCAGCAGTGCCTCGGGGCCGGGGGCAAGGGAAAAACTGTTTTTT. It specifies CASSASGPGAREKLFF.

The chain employs TRBV28 and TRBJ1-6; D is undetermined. The CDR3 contains 17 residues. The V and J ends lost 5 bases and 4 bases respectively, with 18 bases between them. Germline assignment: CDR1 MDHEN and CDR2 SYDVKM. The CDR3 region has the DNA TGTGCCAGCAGTCCTCCGGTAAGGGTGGTGTATAATTCACCCCTCCACTTT. Translation gives CASSPPVRVVYNSPLHF.

The chain links TRBV6-6 to TRBJ2-7; D unresolved. CDR1 and CDR2 (germline): MNHNY, SVGAGI (reference sequence). Trimming shortened V by 5 bases and J by 2 bases, and 4 bases separated the two germline ends. The CDR3 is 11 amino acids. CDR3 region: CASSAPYEQYF. The CDR3 nucleotides are TGTGCCAGCAGTGCCCCCTACGAGCAGTACTTC.

The table lists this clone with a few counts. The V call is TRBV7-8, the J call TRBJ2-7, with no clear D. This CDR3 has 12 residues. The V gene's germline CDR1 is SGHVS and CDR2 FQNEAQ. Deletions cut 1 base from V and 7 bases from J, with 8 bases between. This chain's CDR3 is CASSLGSGEQYF. In nucleotides, the CDR3 is TGTGCCAGCAGCTTAGGGTCAGGAGAGCAGTACTTC.

The chain uses TRBV6-6 and TRBJ2-1, with D possibly TRBD2 on 7 matching bases. Germline CDR1 MNHNY, CDR2 SVGAGI (reference sequence). This CDR3 has 15 amino acids. Trimming stripped 6 bases from V and 4 bases from J, with 16 bases between. CDR3 DNA: TGTGCCAGCAGGGTAGGGGGGGGCACGTACAATGAGCAGTTCTTC. Protein: CASRVGGGTYNEQFF.

In DNA, the CDR3 is TGTGCCAGCAGTTATACAGGGGGAGGTAATCAGCCCCAGCATTTT. Translation: CASSYTGGGNQPQHF. This sequence joins TRBV28 and TRBJ1-5, with 8 positions matching TRBD1. J was trimmed by 4 bases and V by 4 bases; bases with no gene match: 6. Germline V gene lookup returns CDR1 MDHEN and CDR2 SYDVKM. The CDR3 spans 15 residues.

The J gene is TRBJ1-6, the V gene TRBV5-1; 7 bases map to TRBD1. Germline CDR1 is SGHRS and CDR2 is YFSETQ. The CDR3 runs 14 residues. The J segment lost 9 bases and the V segment lost 3 bases, leaving 6 bases of the junction unmatched. CDR3 residues: CASSSGQVTSPLHF. In DNA, the CDR3 is TGCGCCAGCAGCTCCGGACAGGTCACTTCACCCCTCCACTTT.

In nucleotides, the CDR3 is TGTGCCAGCACCAGAGGGGTCGCTTCCTACGAGCAGTACTTC. It codes for CASTRGVASYEQYF. This chain connects TRBV6-5 to TRBJ2-7; D may match TRBD1 or TRBD2 (5 bases each). The CDR3 runs to 14 residues. V was clipped by 7 bases and J by 1 base, with 14 bases between them. The germline gives CDR1 MNHEY, CDR2 SVGAGI.

The V gene is TRBV6-1, the J gene TRBJ1-2, with TRBD1 matching 9 bases. Germline CDR1 is MNHNS and CDR2 is SASEGT. This CDR3 region has 15 residues. Germline trimming cut 3 bases from V and 5 bases from J; bases unmatched to any gene: 7. In DNA, the CDR3 is TGTGCCAGCAGTGATCCACAGGGGGCTCGGTATGGCTACACCTTC. This codes for CASSDPQGARYGYTF.

The chain recombines TRBV3-1 (or the pseudogene TRBV3-2) with TRBJ1-1; no clear D. The CDR3 covers 17 residues. V shed 0 bases and J shed 3 bases, with 17 bases lying between them. Germline assignment: CDR1 LGHDT and CDR2 YNNKEL (reference sequence). Here the CDR3 reads CASSQEGNLGTYTEAFF. The CDR3 DNA reads as TGTGCCAGCAGCCAAGAGGGGAACTTAGGAACCTACACTGAAGCTTTCTTT.

This chain joins TRBV4-2 and TRBJ2-7; 9 nucleotides line up with TRBD1. Per the germline V gene, CDR1 is LGHNA and CDR2 is YNFKEQ. V lost 4 bases and J lost 2; bases outside the gene matches: 9. The CDR3 consists of 16 residues. CDR3 coding DNA: TGTGCCAGCAGCCCGTCCGGGACAGGGCCCACCTACGAGCAGTACTTC. This sequence encodes CASSPSGTGPTYEQYF.

The count of this clone is one. V gene TRBV5-1 combines with J gene TRBJ2-1; a weak D match, TRBD2 (6 bases). V lost 1 base to trimming and J lost 3 bases, with 11 bases between them. Germline V lookup: CDR1 SGHRS, CDR2 YFSETQ. There are 15 residues in the CDR3. The chain's CDR3 is CASSLIGGVYNEQFF. The CDR3 DNA reads as TGCGCCAGCAGCTTGATCGGGGGAGTCTACAATGAGCAGTTCTTC.

This clone was detected only once. The chain links TRBV19 to TRBJ2-2, with 7 bases fitting TRBD1. V lost 4 bases to trimming and J lost 3 bases; unmatched junction nucleotides: 11. Per the germline V gene, CDR1 is LNHDA and CDR2 is SQIVND (reference sequence). The CDR3 length is 17 residues. For the CDR3, the DNA is TGTGCCAGTAGTAATGACAGGGAATCTCCCTACACCGGGGAGCTGTTTTTT. Encoded protein: CASSNDRESPYTGELFF. Supplemented by reference TRBV19 and TRBJ2-2, the full variable domain reads DGGITQSPKYLFRKEGQNVTLSCEQNLNHDAMYWYRQDPGQGLRLIYYSQIVNDFQKGDIAEGYSVSREKKESFPLTVTSAQKNPTAFYLCASSNDRESPYTGELFFGEGSRLTVL.

The chain is built from TRBV27 and TRBJ2-7; D uncertain. Per the germline V gene, CDR1 is MNHEY and CDR2 is SMNVEV (reference sequence). This CDR3 comprises 9 residues. Trimming left V 6 bases short and J 11 bases short, with 8 bases between. This CDR3 is CASRSQEYF. Here the CDR3 DNA reads TGTGCCAGCAGATCCCAAGAGTACTTC.

This chain uses TRBV13 with TRBJ2-3, with 11 positions matching TRBD1. The V gene end was trimmed by 5 bases and the J gene end by 2 bases; junction bases not matched to a gene: 15. CDR3 length: 19 amino acids. Germline V gene data show CDR1 as PRHDT and CDR2 as FYEKMQ (reference sequence). As DNA, the CDR3 is TGTGCCAGCAGCCGGAGGGACAGGGGGTTTTTTGAGCCCACAGATACGCAGTATTTT. This encodes CASSRRDRGFFEPTDTQYF.

This CDR3 reads CASSGRQDNNEKLFF. CDR3 coding DNA: TGTGCCAGCAGCGGACGACAAGATAATAATGAAAAACTGTTTTTT. The chain joins TRBV21-1 to TRBJ1-4. TRBV21-1 is assigned pseudogene status. The CDR3 runs 15 residues.

The chain couples TRBV6-4 to TRBJ2-2; no firm D call. Trimming pared 1 base from V and 1 base from J, leaving 4 bases between. The CDR3 length is 14 residues. Germline CDR1 is MRHNA and CDR2 is SNTAGT. Here the CDR3 reads CASSDWGNTGELFF. The CDR3 DNA follows: TGTGCCAGCAGTGACTGGGGGAACACCGGGGAGCTGTTTTTT.

The V gene is TRBV13, the J gene TRBJ1-5; D is unresolved. Germline lookup yields CDR1 PRHDT and CDR2 FYEKMQ (reference sequence). V shed 4 bases and J shed 11 bases, with 18 bases lying between them. The CDR3 loop spans 14 amino acids. Written as DNA, the CDR3 is TGTGCCAGCAGCTCGGACGGAGGCAAGGGAGCCCAGCATTTT. As protein: CASSSDGGKGAQHF.

The V call is TRBV4-1, the J call TRBJ2-7, with D unresolved. Germline V gene data show CDR1 as MGHRA and CDR2 as YSYEKL. The germline V and J ends were trimmed by 2 bases and 2 bases, with 10 bases remaining between them. The CDR3 totals 14 residues. Here the CDR3 DNA reads TGCGCCAGCAGCCAAACACAGTTCGCCTACGAGCAGTACTTC. Amino acids: CASSQTQFAYEQYF.

The V gene is TRBV5-8, the J gene TRBJ1-5; D is ambiguous. Trimming took off 9 bases at V and 0 bases at J, with 19 bases between the two ends. Germline V gene sequence: CDR1 SGHTS, CDR2 YDEGEE. The CDR3 consists of 16 residues. DNA for the CDR3: TGTGCCACCTCATCCCTCCGGGCCTTTAGCAATCAGCCCCAGCATTTT. It encodes CATSSLRAFSNQPQHF.

This chain connects TRBV28 to TRBJ2-1; TRBD2 might be the D (6 bases). Germline CDR1 MDHEN, CDR2 SYDVKM. CDR3 length equals 15 residues. Trimming removed 5 bases from V and 3 bases from J, with 14 bases in between. Written as DNA, the CDR3 is TGTGCCAGCAGTCTCTCAACGGGGGTCTACAATGAGCAGTTCTTC. This sequence encodes CASSLSTGVYNEQFF.